The 27 T cell receptor beta chains listed next were all sequenced from one sample in a study of CD8+ T cells in alopecia areata. Reverse transcribed after extraction, RNA yielded cDNA as the sequencing template. Sequenced by immunoSEQ multiplex PCR; TCRdb stores in-frame clones only, minus some. The sample yields 150,000 to 200,000 clones, approximately 56% seen once. Sample: CD4+ T cells sorted from blood, taken at week 0. The receptors derive from a human donor with alopecia areata.

The sample holds a few counts of this clone. This chain links TRBV7-9 with TRBJ1-1, with TRBD1 matching 7 bases. The CDR3 runs to 13 residues. CDR1 and CDR2 (germline): SEHNR, FQNEAQ (reference sequence). After removal of 6 bases from V and 7 bases from J, the junction contained 8 bases not matched to a gene. CDR3 residues: CASRFTGVGEAFF. Written as DNA, the CDR3 is TGTGCCAGCAGATTTACAGGGGTTGGTGAAGCTTTCTTT.

The V call is TRBV10-3, the J call TRBJ1-6; the match to TRBD1 covers 7 bases. After removal of 6 bases from V and 7 bases from J, the junction contained 9 bases not matched to a gene. The germline gives CDR1 ENHRY, CDR2 SYGVKD. The CDR3 length is 15 residues. CDR3 sequence reads: CAIREDRAPNSPLHF. The CDR3, as DNA: TGTGCCATCAGGGAAGACAGGGCCCCAAATTCACCCCTCCACTTT.

The chain recombines TRBV5-6 with TRBJ2-1; D gene unclear. This CDR3 is built from 11 residues. With 4 bases removed from V and 4 bases from J, the gap between germline ends came to 3 bases. Germline V gene lookup returns CDR1 SGHDT and CDR2 YYEEEE. The CDR3 DNA is TGTGCCAGCAGCCAGTACAATGAGCAGTTCTTC. It translates to CASSQYNEQFF.

The chain couples TRBV6-1 to TRBJ2-3; 9 bases fit TRBD2. J gave up 0 bases and V 1 base, and 2 bases lay outside the gene matches. From germline, CDR1 is MNHNS and CDR2 SASEGT. The CDR3 length is 16 residues. In DNA form, the CDR3 reads TGTGCCAGCAGTGAAGTGCTAGCGGGGAGCACAGATACGCAGTATTTT. This sequence encodes CASSEVLAGSTDTQYF.

The CDR3: CASSQRNYGYTF. As DNA, the CDR3 is TGTGCCAGCAGCCAGAGAAACTATGGCTACACCTTC. The J gene is TRBJ1-2, the V gene TRBV4-2, with D unresolved. The germline V gene has CDR1 LGHNA and CDR2 YNFKEQ. Deletions cut 3 bases from V and 2 bases from J, with 4 bases between. The CDR3 has 12 amino acids.

Many counts were recorded for this clone. The V call is TRBV7-9, the J call TRBJ2-2, with D hard to call. CDR1 and CDR2 (germline): SEHNR, FQNEAQ (reference sequence). Trimming took 2 bases from V and 9 from J, leaving 4 bases between them. The CDR3 contains 11 residues. In DNA form, the CDR3 reads TGTGCCAGCAGCTTAACGCGGGAGCTGTTTTTT. It encodes CASSLTRELFF.

This clone was seen a few times. The chain recombines TRBV30 with TRBJ2-5; maybe TRBD1 (6 bases). V was clipped by 4 bases and J by 6 bases, with 15 bases between them. CDR1 is GTSNPN and CDR2 is SVGIG in the germline V gene (reference sequence). The CDR3 has 13 residues. The CDR3 reads CAWTLGGAQTQYF. The DNA for the CDR3 is TGTGCCTGGACACTAGGGGGTGCGCAGACCCAGTACTTC.

This rearrangement joins TRBV4-1 to TRBJ1-1; D not resolved. V was shortened by 3 bases and J by 2 bases, with 7 bases between the two germline ends. From germline, CDR1 is MGHRA and CDR2 YSYEKL. CDR3 length equals 13 residues. The CDR3 reads CASSHQLNTEAFF. The CDR3, as DNA: TGCGCCAGCAGCCACCAACTTAACACTGAAGCTTTCTTT.

In this sample, this clone is medium-sized. The genes are TRBV10-3 and TRBJ2-7; tentative D call: TRBD1 (5 bases). This CDR3 spans 13 amino acids. Germline V gene data show CDR1 as ENHRY and CDR2 as SYGVKD. V gave up 4 bases and J gave up 4 bases, with 11 bases separating them. CDR3 sequence: CAISVQGGYEQYF. CDR3 DNA: TGTGCCATCAGTGTTCAGGGTGGGTACGAGCAGTACTTC.

This chain uses TRBV20-1 with TRBJ2-1; D ambiguous. Per the germline V gene, CDR1 is DFQATT and CDR2 is SNEGSKA (reference sequence). The V end was cut by 4 bases, the J end by 8 bases, with 6 bases between. The CDR3 consists of 10 residues. The CDR3: CSATTYEQFF. CDR3 DNA sequence: TGCAGTGCTACTACCTATGAGCAGTTCTTC.

The chain carries TRBV7-3 and TRBJ2-6; 7 bases match TRBD1. Germline-derived CDR1 and CDR2 are SGHTA and FQGTGA. The ends lost 7 bases at V and 4 bases at J; junction bases unmatched: 7. This CDR3 comprises 15 residues. The CDR3 nucleotides are TGTGCCAGCACCCTCGGACAGGTCGGGGCCAACGTCCTGACTTTC. It yields the protein CASTLGQVGANVLTF.

About this clone itself: Other DNA sequences of this sample code for an identical CDR3. The chain recombines TRBV5-1 with TRBJ2-5; no reliable D call. Germline-derived CDR1 and CDR2 are SGHRS and YFSETQ. The CDR3 has 14 amino acids. V was trimmed by 1 base and J by 5 bases, leaving 12 bases between them. The CDR3 spells CASSLKGQGETQYF. Written as DNA, the CDR3 is TGCGCCAGCAGCTTGAAGGGCCAAGGGGAGACCCAGTACTTC.

This clone has only one observation. This sequence joins TRBV6-5 and TRBJ1-1; no firm D call. CDR3 length equals 13 residues. Trimming took off 5 bases at V and 4 bases at J, with 11 bases between the two ends. CDR1 and CDR2 from the germline V gene are MNHEY and SVGAGI. The CDR3 sequence: CASSRDPSTEAFF. The DNA for the CDR3 is TGTGCCAGCAGTCGGGATCCTTCCACTGAAGCTTTCTTT.

The chain recombines TRBV9 with TRBJ1-6, with D possibly TRBD1 on 5 matching bases. Germline assignment: CDR1 SGDLS and CDR2 YYNGEE. The CDR3 spans 15 residues. V was shortened by 0 bases and J by 9 bases, with 13 bases between the two germline ends. The CDR3 sequence is CASSVAVGGASPLHF. Written as DNA, the CDR3 is TGTGCCAGCAGCGTAGCGGTCGGAGGGGCTTCACCCCTCCACTTT.

This chain connects TRBV19 to TRBJ1-5; 7 nucleotides align to TRBD1. Germline V gene lookup returns CDR1 LNHDA and CDR2 SQIVND (reference sequence). V trimming: 6 bases; J trimming: 3 bases; junction bases outside the gene matches: 8. The CDR3 has 15 residues. CDR3 in amino acids: CASSTGTADNQPQHF. The CDR3 nucleotides read TGTGCCAGTAGCACTGGGACAGCAGACAATCAGCCCCAGCATTTT.

The chain carries TRBV9 and TRBJ1-3; no firm D call. CDR3 size: 16 residues. Looked up from germline, CDR1 is SGDLS and CDR2 is YYNGEE. Trimming shortened V by 2 bases and J by 7 bases, and 19 bases separated the two germline ends. The CDR3 loop reads CASSVGIQIDLNTIYF. Written as DNA, the CDR3 is TGTGCCAGCAGCGTGGGGATCCAAATAGACCTCAACACCATATATTTT.

This clone appeared once. The chain links TRBV30 to TRBJ1-4, with TRBD1 identical over 8 bases. CDR1 is GTSNPN, CDR2 SVGIG, per germline (reference sequence). This CDR3 spans 15 amino acids. V was clipped by 2 bases and J by 8 bases; unmatched bases: 10. This CDR3 reads CAWSRQGAGREKLFF. The CDR3 DNA follows: TGTGCCTGGAGTCGCCAGGGGGCAGGAAGGGAAAAACTGTTTTTT.

V usage is TRBV30 and J usage is TRBJ1-2; TRBD1 is a possible D gene (6 bases). From germline, CDR1 is GTSNPN and CDR2 SVGIG (reference sequence). Trimming took 5 bases from V and 4 from J, leaving 20 bases between them. The CDR3 is 15 residues long. The CDR3 DNA reads TGTGCCTGGGTAAGGGACACCTCGTGGGGCTATGGCTACACCTTC. Its translation: CAWVRDTSWGYGYTF.

J is TRBJ1-5 and V is TRBV30; no reliable D call. V gave up 7 bases and J gave up 2 bases, with 12 bases separating them. The CDR3 spans 13 residues. The V gene's germline CDR1 is GTSNPN and CDR2 SVGIG (reference sequence). This CDR3 is CAYAADGNQPQHF. The DNA for the CDR3 is TGTGCCTACGCGGCTGACGGCAATCAGCCCCAGCATTTT. The full variable domain, completed using reference TRBV30 and TRBJ1-5, is SQTIHQWPATLVQPVGSPLSLECTVEGTSNPNLYWYRQAAGRGLQLLFYSVGIGQISSEVPQNLSASRPQDRQFILSSKKLLLSDSGFYLCAYAADGNQPQHFGDGTRLSIL.

About this clone itself: The same CDR3 also results from other DNA sequences found in this sample. This sequence joins TRBV29-1 and TRBJ2-5; D may correspond to TRBD1 or TRBD2 (5 bases each). Germline V gives CDR1 SQVTM, CDR2 ANQGSEA. The germline V and J ends were trimmed by 7 bases and 3 bases, with 6 bases remaining between them. CDR3 length equals 10 residues. CDR3 bases: TGCAGCGGAGGGGAAGAGACCCAGTACTTC. Protein product: CSGGEETQYF.

This rearrangement joins TRBV29-1 to TRBJ1-2; possible D gene TRBD1, 6 bases. The length of the CDR3 is 13 residues. Germline values: CDR1 SQVTM, CDR2 ANQGSEA. The V end was cut by 8 bases, the J end by 8 bases, with 21 bases between. The CDR3 loop reads CSLWDFLRGGYTF. CDR3 in DNA: TGCAGCTTATGGGATTTCCTCAGGGGCGGCTACACCTTC.

This clone was detected a few times. The chain combines TRBV5-6 with TRBJ1-5; no firm D call. V lost 0 bases and J 4 bases, leaving 2 bases between the germline ends. CDR1 and CDR2 from the germline V gene are SGHDT and YYEEEE. The CDR3 contains 12 residues. The CDR3 DNA sequence: TGTGCCAGCAGCTTGGTTAATCAGCCCCAGCATTTT. This gives the protein CASSLVNQPQHF.

In its sample, this clone was seen many times. The chain links TRBV2 to TRBJ1-1, with a possible D match to TRBD1 (5 bases). V lost 8 bases, J lost 1 base, and 11 bases lay in between. Germline V CDR1 and CDR2: SNHLY, FYNNEI. The CDR3 covers 13 residues. CDR3 bases: TGTGCCAGCCCAGGGTTTTCGAACACTGAAGCTTTCTTT. It yields the protein CASPGFSNTEAFF.

This chain connects TRBV29-1 to TRBJ1-2; 7 bases are shared with TRBD1. CDR1 and CDR2 (germline): SQVTM, ANQGSEA. J was trimmed by 6 bases and V by 4 bases; bases with no gene match: 11. The CDR3 has 14 amino acids. CDR3 DNA: TGCAGCGTTGTGACAGGGAAAATTGGGGATGGCTACACCTTC. Translation: CSVVTGKIGDGYTF.

This sequence joins TRBV29-1 and TRBJ1-2; maybe TRBD1 (6 bases). The CDR3 has 13 residues. Germline loops: CDR1 SQVTM, CDR2 ANQGSEA. The V end lost 1 base, the J end lost 5 bases, and 11 bases lay between the germline ends. CDR3 protein: CSVEVRTDYGYTF. The DNA of the CDR3 is TGCAGCGTTGAAGTCCGGACAGATTATGGCTACACCTTC.

The CDR3 sequence: CSGRGNMNTEAFF. The CDR3 nucleotides are TGCAGCGGTCGAGGGAATATGAACACTGAAGCTTTCTTT. The chain joins TRBV29-1 to TRBJ1-1; D unresolved. This CDR3 contains 13 residues. The germline CDR1 and CDR2 sequences are SQVTM and ANQGSEA. Between the trimmed V and J ends, which lost 7 bases and 0 bases, there was a span of 12 bases. The full variable domain, completed using reference TRBV29-1 and TRBJ1-1, is SAVISQKPSRDICQRGTSLTIQCQVDSQVTMMFWYRQQPGQSLTLIATANQGSEATYESGFVIDKFPISRPNLTFSTLTVSNMSPEDSSIYLCSGRGNMNTEAFFGQGTRLTVV.

The chain couples TRBV30 to TRBJ1-2, with 9 bases fitting TRBD1. The length of the CDR3 is 15 residues. Losses at the gene ends were 3 bases for V and 0 bases for J; bases not matched to a gene: 5. Germline-derived CDR1 and CDR2 are GTSNPN and SVGIG (reference sequence). The CDR3 loop reads CAWRGQGPSNYGYTF. The CDR3 DNA is TGTGCCTGGAGGGGACAGGGTCCTTCTAACTATGGCTACACCTTC.